This TCR beta chain was observed in a study of technical replicates of blood from several donors. Data came from immunoSEQ multiplex PCR; TCRdb stores just in-frame clones and leaves some out. The data hold 70,000 or so clones, with 75% to 90% observed a single time. The CDR3 is made up of 14 amino acids. Per germline, CDR1 SGHRS and CDR2 YFSETQ. Trimming shortened V by 6 bases and J by 4 bases, and 14 bases separated the two germline ends. The genes are TRBV5-1 and TRBJ2-1; tentatively, D is TRBD2 (5 bases). Source material: PBMCs. This TCR derives from a human donor in good health. Some clones in this sample may be carry-over from other donors' samples. CDR3 sequence: CASMEDPTYNEQFF. CDR3 nucleotide sequence: TGCGCCAGCATGGAGGATCCGACGTACAATGAGCAGTTCTTC.